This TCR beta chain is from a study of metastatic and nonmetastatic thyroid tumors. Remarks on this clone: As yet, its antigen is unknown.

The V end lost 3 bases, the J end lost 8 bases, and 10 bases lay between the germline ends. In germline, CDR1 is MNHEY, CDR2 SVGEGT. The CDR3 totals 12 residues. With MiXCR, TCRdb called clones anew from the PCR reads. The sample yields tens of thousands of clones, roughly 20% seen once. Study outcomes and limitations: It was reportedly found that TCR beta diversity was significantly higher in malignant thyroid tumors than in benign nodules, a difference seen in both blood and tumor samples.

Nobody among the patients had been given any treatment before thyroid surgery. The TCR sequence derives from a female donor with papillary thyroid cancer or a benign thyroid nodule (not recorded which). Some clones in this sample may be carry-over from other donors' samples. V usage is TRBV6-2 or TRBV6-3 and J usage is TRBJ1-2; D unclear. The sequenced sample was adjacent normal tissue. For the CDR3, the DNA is TGTGCCAGCAGTTATTCGGGAGAAGGCTACACCTTC. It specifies CASSYSGEGYTF.